The 7 T cell receptor beta chains below all came from one sample that was sequenced in a study of blood T cell repertoires in COVID-19. Produced via immunoSEQ multiplex PCR; TCRdb's table is partial and in-frame only. The sample has 300,000 to 500,000 clones, 88% seen once. The sample taken for sequencing was PBMCs or T cells enriched from blood (not recorded which). These receptors were collected from a woman aged 30 to 39 with acute COVID-19.

This clone was seen once. This sequence joins TRBV12-3 or TRBV12-4 and TRBJ1-2; D call uncertain. The CDR3 is 13 residues long. Trimming took 3 bases from V and 0 from J, leaving 5 bases between them. In DNA, the CDR3 is TGTGCCAGCAGTTTTCTCCCTAACTATGGCTACACCTTC. Encoded protein: CASSFLPNYGYTF.

CDR3 DNA: TGTGCCAGCACCTACCGGGACAGGGGCAAGAGCACTGAAGCTTTCTTT. Protein sequence: CASTYRDRGKSTEAFF. The gene calls are TRBV28 and TRBJ1-1, with 10 bases lining up with TRBD1. Germline CDR1 MDHEN, CDR2 SYDVKM. This CDR3 has 16 residues. With 7 bases clipped from V and 4 bases from J, the junction kept 12 bases outside the gene matches. The complete variable domain, with remaining parts taken from reference TRBV28 and TRBJ1-1, reads DVKVTQSSRYLVKRTGEKVFLECVQDMDHENMFWYRQDPGLGLRLIYFSYDVKMKEKGDIPEGYSVSREKKERFSLILESASTNQTSMYLCASTYRDRGKSTEAFFGQGTRLTVV.

V and J are TRBV7-2 and TRBJ2-5; TRBD1 agrees at 8 bases. The CDR3 is 14 residues long. Germline V gives CDR1 SGHTA, CDR2 FQGNSA. The V and J ends lost 6 bases and 5 bases, in that order; junction bases with no gene match: 8. The CDR3 sequence is CASRPQGARETQYF. As DNA, the CDR3 is TGTGCCAGCAGGCCTCAGGGGGCGCGGGAGACCCAGTACTTC.

This clone was seen a few times. The chain employs TRBV10-3 and TRBJ1-4; 12 bases map to TRBD1. The CDR3 runs to 16 residues. The germline V gene encodes CDR1 ENHRY and CDR2 SYGVKD. Losses at the gene ends were 8 bases for V and 1 base for J; bases not matched to a gene: 5. The CDR3 loop reads CAISGTGGLTNEKLFF. In DNA form, the CDR3 reads TGTGCCATCTCCGGGACAGGGGGCTTAACTAATGAAAAACTGTTTTTT.

The chain combines TRBV2 with TRBJ2-3, with 8 bases fitting TRBD2. CDR1 is SNHLY, CDR2 FYNNEI, per germline. This CDR3 is 18 amino acids long. With V trimmed by 7 bases and J by 4 bases, 19 bases remained unmatched. The CDR3 protein is CASKKLLGGGLSADTQYF. The CDR3 nucleotides are TGTGCCAGCAAAAAGTTGTTAGGCGGGGGGCTTAGCGCAGATACGCAGTATTTT. Variable domain in full (rest from reference TRBV2 and TRBJ2-3): EPEVTQTPSHQVTQMGQEVILRCVPISNHLYFYWYRQILGQKVEFLVSFYNNEISEKSEIFDDQFSVERPDGSNFTLKIRSTKLEDSAMYFCASKKLLGGGLSADTQYFGPGTRLTVL.

The V and J genes are TRBV18 and TRBJ2-3; D perhaps matches TRBD1 (6 bases). Germline-derived CDR1 and CDR2 are KGHSH and LQKENI. The CDR3 runs 15 residues. Trimming shortened V by 4 bases and J by 5 bases, and 16 bases separated the two germline ends. The CDR3 DNA reads TGTGCCAGCTCACTGGAACGCGTCAGGGGAGATACGCAGTATTTT. This sequence encodes CASSLERVRGDTQYF.

This chain connects TRBV7-6 to TRBJ1-4; possible D gene TRBD1, 5 bases. The CDR3 has 15 amino acids. Germline V gives CDR1 SGHVS, CDR2 FNYEAQ. Trimming cost V 3 bases and J 7 bases, with 15 bases left between them. As DNA, the CDR3 is TGTGCCAGCAGCTTCGATGGGGGGGTGGGTGAAAAACTGTTTTTT. It yields the protein CASSFDGGVGEKLFF.